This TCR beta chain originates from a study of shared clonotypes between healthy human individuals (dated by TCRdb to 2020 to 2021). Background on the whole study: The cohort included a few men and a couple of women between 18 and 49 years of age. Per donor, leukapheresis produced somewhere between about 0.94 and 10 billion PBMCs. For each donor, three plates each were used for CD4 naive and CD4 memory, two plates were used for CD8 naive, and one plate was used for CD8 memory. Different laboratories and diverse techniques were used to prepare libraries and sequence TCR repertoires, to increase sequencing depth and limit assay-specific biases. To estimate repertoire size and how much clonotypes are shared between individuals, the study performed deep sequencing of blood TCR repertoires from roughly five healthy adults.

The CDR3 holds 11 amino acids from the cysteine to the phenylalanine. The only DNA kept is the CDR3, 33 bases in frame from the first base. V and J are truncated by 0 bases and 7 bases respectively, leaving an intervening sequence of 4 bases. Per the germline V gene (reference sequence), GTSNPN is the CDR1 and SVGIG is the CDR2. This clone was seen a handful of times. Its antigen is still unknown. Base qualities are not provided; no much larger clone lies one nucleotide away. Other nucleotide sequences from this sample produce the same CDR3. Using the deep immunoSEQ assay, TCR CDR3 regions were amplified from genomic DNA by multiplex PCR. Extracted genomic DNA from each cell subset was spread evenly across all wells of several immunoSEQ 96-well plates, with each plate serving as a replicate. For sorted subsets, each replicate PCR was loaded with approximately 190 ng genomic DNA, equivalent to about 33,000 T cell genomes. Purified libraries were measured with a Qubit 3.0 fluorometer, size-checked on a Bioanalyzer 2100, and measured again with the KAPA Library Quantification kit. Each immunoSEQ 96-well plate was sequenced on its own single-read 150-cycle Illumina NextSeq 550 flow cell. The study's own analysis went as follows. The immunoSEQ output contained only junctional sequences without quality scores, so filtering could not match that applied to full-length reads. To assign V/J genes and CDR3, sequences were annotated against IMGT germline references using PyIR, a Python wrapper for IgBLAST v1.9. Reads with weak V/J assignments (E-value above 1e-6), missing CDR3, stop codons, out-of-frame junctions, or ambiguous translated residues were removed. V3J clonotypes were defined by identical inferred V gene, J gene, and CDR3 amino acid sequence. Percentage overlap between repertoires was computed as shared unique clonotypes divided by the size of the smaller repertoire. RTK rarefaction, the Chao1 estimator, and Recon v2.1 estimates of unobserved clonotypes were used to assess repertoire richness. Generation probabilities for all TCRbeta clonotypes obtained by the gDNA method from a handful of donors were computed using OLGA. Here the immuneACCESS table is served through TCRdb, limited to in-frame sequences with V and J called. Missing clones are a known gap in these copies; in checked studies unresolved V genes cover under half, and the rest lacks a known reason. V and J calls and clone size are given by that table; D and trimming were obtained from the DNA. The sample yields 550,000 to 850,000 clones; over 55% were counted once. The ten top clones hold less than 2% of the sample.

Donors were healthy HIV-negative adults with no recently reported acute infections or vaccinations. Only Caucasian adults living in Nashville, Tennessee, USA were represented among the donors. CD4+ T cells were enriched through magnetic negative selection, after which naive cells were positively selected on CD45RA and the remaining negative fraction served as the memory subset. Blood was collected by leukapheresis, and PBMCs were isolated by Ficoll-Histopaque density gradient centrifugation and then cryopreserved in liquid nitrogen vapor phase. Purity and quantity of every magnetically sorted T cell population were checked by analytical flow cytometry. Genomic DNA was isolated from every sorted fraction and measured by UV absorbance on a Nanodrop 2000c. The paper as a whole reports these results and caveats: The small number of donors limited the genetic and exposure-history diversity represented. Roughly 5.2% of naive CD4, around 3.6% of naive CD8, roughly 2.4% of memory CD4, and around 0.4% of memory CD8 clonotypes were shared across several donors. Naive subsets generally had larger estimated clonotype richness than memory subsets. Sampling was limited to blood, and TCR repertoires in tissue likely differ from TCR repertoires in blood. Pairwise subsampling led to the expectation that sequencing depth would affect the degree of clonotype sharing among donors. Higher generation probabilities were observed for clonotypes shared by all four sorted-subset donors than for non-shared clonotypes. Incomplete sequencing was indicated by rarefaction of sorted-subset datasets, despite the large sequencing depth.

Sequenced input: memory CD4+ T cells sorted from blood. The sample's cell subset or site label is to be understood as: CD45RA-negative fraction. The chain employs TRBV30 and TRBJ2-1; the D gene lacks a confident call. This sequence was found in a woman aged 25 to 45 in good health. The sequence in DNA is TGTGCCTGGAGTGTGGTGAATGAGCAGTTCTTC. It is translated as CAWSVVNEQFF. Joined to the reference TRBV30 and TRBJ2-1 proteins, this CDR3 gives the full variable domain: SQTIHQWPATLVQPVGSPLSLECTVEGTSNPNLYWYRQAAGRGLQLLFYSVGIGQISSEVPQNLSASRPQDRQFILSSKKLLLSDSGFYLCAWSVVNEQFFGPGTRLTVL.